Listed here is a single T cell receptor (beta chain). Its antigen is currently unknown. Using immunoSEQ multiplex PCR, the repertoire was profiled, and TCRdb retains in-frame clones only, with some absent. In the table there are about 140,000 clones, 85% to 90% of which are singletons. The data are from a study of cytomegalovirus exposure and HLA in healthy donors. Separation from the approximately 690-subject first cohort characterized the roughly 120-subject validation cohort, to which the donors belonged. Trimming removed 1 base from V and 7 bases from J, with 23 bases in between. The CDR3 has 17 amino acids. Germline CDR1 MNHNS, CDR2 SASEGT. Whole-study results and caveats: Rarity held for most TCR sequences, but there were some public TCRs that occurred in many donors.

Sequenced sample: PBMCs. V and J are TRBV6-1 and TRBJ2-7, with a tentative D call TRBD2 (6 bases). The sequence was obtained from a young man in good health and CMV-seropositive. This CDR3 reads CASSEERVSRRPREQYF. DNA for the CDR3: TGTGCCAGCAGTGAAGAGCGGGTCAGTCGACGACCACGGGAGCAGTACTTC.